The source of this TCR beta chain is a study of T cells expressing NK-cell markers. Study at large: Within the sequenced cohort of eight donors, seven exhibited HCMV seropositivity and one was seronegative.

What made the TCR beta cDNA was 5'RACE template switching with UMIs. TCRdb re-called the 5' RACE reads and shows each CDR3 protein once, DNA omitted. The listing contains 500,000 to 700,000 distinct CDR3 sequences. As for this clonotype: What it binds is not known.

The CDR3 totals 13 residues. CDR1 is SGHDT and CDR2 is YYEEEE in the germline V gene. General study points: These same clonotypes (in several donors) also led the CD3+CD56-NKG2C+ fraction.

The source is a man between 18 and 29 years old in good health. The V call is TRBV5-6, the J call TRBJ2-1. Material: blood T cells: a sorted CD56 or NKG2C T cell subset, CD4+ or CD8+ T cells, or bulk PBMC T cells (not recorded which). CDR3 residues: CASSLYYYNEQFF.